This is a list of T cell receptor beta chains from one sample in a study of breast tumors, draining lymph nodes, adjacent tissues. TCRdb independently ran MiXCR on the multiplex PCR reads; one entry per CDR3 protein. The sample consists of about 60,000 distinct CDR3 sequences, approximately 54% of them appearing once. The sequenced sample consisted of breast tumor tissue. The receptors come from a female donor with breast cancer. Some clones in this sample may be carry-over from other donors' samples. Both conserved end residues are part of each CDR3. D genes are given only for firm matches. A clone size is listed for some rows: how often the clone was seen (once, few, many), or a class if it is expanded.

V gene: TRBV20-1; J gene: TRBJ2-5; D gene: TRBD2; clone size: many; CDR3 protein: CSARGTSGSLGETQYF; CDR3 DNA: TGCAGTGCTAGAGGGACTAGCGGGAGTCTAGGGGAGACCCAGTACTTC
V gene: TRBV18; J gene: TRBJ2-1; D gene: TRBD2; clone size: many; CDR3 protein: CASSPQRGVFF; CDR3 DNA: TGTGCCAGCTCACCTCAGCGGGGGGTGTTCTTC
V gene: TRBV2; J gene: TRBJ2-1; D gene: NA; clone size: NA; CDR3 protein: CASSEGVNEQFF; CDR3 DNA: TGTGCCAGCAGTGAGGGGGTGAATGAGCAGTTCTTC
V gene: TRBV4-2; J gene: TRBJ2-3; D gene: TRBD2; clone size: NA; CDR3 protein: CASRPLAGNTDTQYF; CDR3 DNA: TGTGCCAGCAGACCACTAGCGGGCAACACAGATACGCAGTATTTT
V gene: TRBV20-1; J gene: TRBJ1-2; D gene: NA; clone size: NA; CDR3 protein: CSARVAGLNYGYTF; CDR3 DNA: TGCAGTGCTAGAGTGGCAGGGCTCAACTATGGCTACACCTTC
V gene: TRBV11-3; J gene: TRBJ2-1; D gene: TRBD2; clone size: many; CDR3 protein: CASSLGTSGVEQFF; CDR3 DNA: TGTGCCAGCAGCTTAGGGACTAGCGGGGTCGAGCAGTTCTTC
V gene: TRBV20-1; J gene: TRBJ2-7; D gene: TRBD1; clone size: NA; CDR3 protein: CSAREDQGQGYEQYF; CDR3 DNA: TGCAGTGCTAGAGAAGATCAGGGACAGGGTTACGAGCAGTACTTC
V gene: TRBV20-1; J gene: TRBJ2-3; D gene: TRBD2; clone size: many; CDR3 protein: CSARFRGGSTDTQYF; CDR3 DNA: TGCAGTGCTAGATTTCGGGGGGGTTCCACAGATACGCAGTATTTT
V gene: TRBV24-1; J gene: TRBJ1-4; D gene: NA; clone size: NA; CDR3 protein: CATSDSGTNEKLFF; CDR3 DNA: TGTGCCACCAGTGATTCGGGAACTAATGAAAAACTGTTTTTT
V gene: TRBV19; J gene: TRBJ2-1; D gene: TRBD2; clone size: NA; CDR3 protein: CASSYLSGTSANNEQFF; CDR3 DNA: TGTGCCAGTAGTTATCTCTCCGGGACTAGCGCCAACAATGAGCAGTTCTTC
V gene: TRBV19; J gene: TRBJ2-1; D gene: NA; clone size: NA; CDR3 protein: CATSRGQSYNEQFF; CDR3 DNA: TGTGCCACCTCCAGGGGTCAGTCCTACAATGAGCAGTTCTTC
V gene: TRBV30; J gene: TRBJ2-1; D gene: NA; clone size: many; CDR3 protein: CAWSDGAILHEGEQFF; CDR3 DNA: TGTGCCTGGAGCGACGGGGCGATTCTACACGAAGGTGAGCAGTTCTTC
V gene: TRBV19; J gene: TRBJ2-3; D gene: TRBD2; clone size: many; CDR3 protein: CASSPGLAGVDPTDTQYF; CDR3 DNA: TGTGCCAGTAGTCCGGGACTAGCGGGAGTGGACCCCACAGATACGCAGTATTTT
V gene: TRBV2; J gene: TRBJ2-1; D gene: NA; clone size: many; CDR3 protein: CASSGRGGGNEQFF; CDR3 DNA: TGTGCCAGCAGTGGTAGGGGGGGAGGGAATGAGCAGTTCTTC
V gene: TRBV20-1; J gene: TRBJ1-6; D gene: NA; clone size: many; CDR3 protein: CSARTRDNYNSPLHF; CDR3 DNA: TGCAGTGCTAGGACCCGGGACAACTATAATTCACCCCTCCACTTT
V gene: TRBV7-9; J gene: TRBJ2-3; D gene: NA; clone size: many; CDR3 protein: CASSLEGGADTQYF; CDR3 DNA: TGTGCCAGCAGCTTGGAAGGGGGGGCAGATACGCAGTATTTT
V gene: TRBV11-2; J gene: TRBJ2-7; D gene: NA; clone size: many; CDR3 protein: CASSLDRLGEQYF; CDR3 DNA: TGTGCCAGCAGCTTAGATCGTCTAGGTGAGCAGTACTTC